This T cell receptor beta chain was sequenced during a study of beta chain features in type 1 diabetes. Findings of the study overall: Sampled from patients, naive, central memory and Treg TCRB repertoires appeared more similar than those sampled from healthy donors. Any HLA type influence on TCRB rearrangement was left unresolved here. Amplification by PCR could prefer shorter templates, with the same effect in patients and controls. There were fewer insertions and more deletions at the VDJ junctions of type 1 diabetes patients.

The CDR3 has 15 residues. Looked up from germline, CDR1 is LNHDA and CDR2 is SQIVND (reference sequence). Comment on this clone: Antigen specificity is unknown.

The sequenced template was cDNA made from the entire isolated RNA. Produced via immunoSEQ multiplex PCR; TCRdb's table is partial and in-frame only. The sample shows about 230,000 clones, over 8.5% of them seen only once. Sequenced input: naive CD4+ T cells from blood. The chain recombines TRBV19 with TRBJ2-5, with 7 nucleotides matching TRBD2. Near its end, the DNA agrees better with TRBJ2-7, so the J call may be wrong. The receptor's source is a woman aged 18-35 years in good health. The CDR3 spells CASSILGGSSYEQYF. Written as DNA, the CDR3 is TGTGCCAGTAGTATTCTTGGCGGGAGCTCCTACGAGCAGTACTTC.